This T cell receptor (beta chain) derives from a study of T cells in Graves' hyperthyroidism and ophthalmopathy. Study-wide results and caveats: For ophthalmopathy, model prediction preceded onset by a median around 7 months. A model using 13 V-J features told ophthalmopathy apart from stable hyperthyroidism.

Trimming stripped 0 bases from V and 12 bases from J, with 18 bases between. Germline assignment: CDR1 MNHNY and CDR2 SVGAGI (reference sequence). This CDR3 has 15 residues. In making diagnoses, clinical symptoms, serum thyroxine and TRAb, thyroid ultrasound and orbital computed tomography were all used. Amplification yielded TCR beta CDR3 regions, with RNA transcripts as the source. First-round RT-PCR with HTBI primers amplified the TCR CDR3 region. Via MiXCR, TCRdb re-called the multiplex PCR reads, giving one row per CDR3 protein. Of fewer than 650,000 distinct CDR3 sequences in the sample, over 12% are singletons; the top ten hold roughly 7.1%. This clonotype was recorded many times. The antigen remains undetermined.

The sequencing sample was made of blood. This TCR derives from a woman younger than 35 with Graves' ophthalmopathy. This chain links TRBV6-6 with TRBJ2-1; a weak D match, TRBD2 (5 bases). As DNA, the CDR3 is TGTGCCAGCAGTTACTCGACGGATCCTAACGGAGGGCAGTTCTTC. Its translation: CASSYSTDPNGGQFF.